The clone carrying this T cell receptor beta chain was counted at least ten times. No antigen is known for it. This sample stems from a study of T-cell reconstitution after alpha-beta-depleted transplantation in children. Study results and caveats: T cells produced anew were the main source of T-cell counts and diversity one year after transplant.

The authors prepared the TCRbeta library with unique molecular identifiers. TCRdb reprocessed the PCR reads via MiXCR and lists one record per CDR3 protein. Here the sample spans 70,000 or so distinct CDR3 sequences, about a tenth being singletons. CDR3 length equals 14 residues. The germline V gene has CDR1 SGDLS and CDR2 YYNGEE. Trimming removed 7 bases at V and 0 bases at J, with 10 bases between. J is TRBJ2-2 and V is TRBV9; D remains ambiguous. This receptor was taken from a boy aged 5-17 years with acute myeloid leukemia, due to receive a stem cell transplant. The source was PBMCs, collected before TCRalphabeta/CD19-depleted stem cell transplant. The CDR3 coding sequence is TGTGCCAGCTCCGTTACGACGAACACCGGGGAGCTGTTTTTT. Its translation is CASSVTTNTGELFF.